Below, 7 T cell receptor beta chains from the same sample are listed, as sequenced in a study of tumor-infiltrating lymphocytes in primary liver carcinoma. Starting material of 500 ng total RNA yielded TCR beta cDNA via a constant-region primer. Nested multiplex PCR, run for three rounds with slightly modified ARM-PCR, yielded TCR beta libraries. Primers for the first two PCR rounds were TRBV1-TRBV30 forward primers and a C-beta reverse primer (around 10 cycles per round). MiXCR, run by TCRdb on the multiplex PCR reads, gives a single entry per CDR3 protein. The data hold about 120,000 distinct CDR3 sequences, with nearly 70% observed a single time. Unsorted bulk tissue (roughly 20-31 mg) underwent RNA and DNA co-extraction. The sequencing input was tumor-adjacent normal liver tissue. Source of these receptors: a woman aged 55-70 years with primary liver carcinoma and hepatitis B virus infection.

Points on this clonotype: An end of the junction does not agree with germline; a read error may underlie this. The rearrangement links TRBV29-1 to TRBJ2-3, with D hard to call. CDR1 and CDR2 (germline): SQVTM, ANQGSEA. The length of the CDR3 is 13 residues. CDR3 DNA sequence: TGCGGCGTGGGATTAGAGGCAGGAGATACGCAGTATTTT. The encoded protein is CGVGLEAGDTQYF.

As for this clonotype: The junction shows a germline mismatch at one end, possibly a read error. The rearrangement uses TRBV11-2 and TRBJ2-4; D is possibly TRBD1 (6 bases). Germline CDR1 and CDR2: SGHAT and FQNNGV. The CDR3 length is 15 residues. The CDR3 region has the DNA TGTGTCAGCAGCTTAGTAGGGGGTAGAGGCTACATTCAGTACTTC. Its protein is CVSSLVGGRGYIQYF.

The table lists this clonotype with many counts. This chain links TRBV29-1 with TRBJ1-1; perhaps TRBD1 as D (5 bases). CDR1 SQVTM and CDR2 ANQGSEA come from the germline V gene. Trimming shortened V by 4 bases and J by 1 base, and 13 bases separated the two germline ends. The CDR3 consists of 14 residues. CDR3 coding DNA: TGCAGCGTTGCAAAAAGGGGCAGGAACACTGAAGCTTTCTTT. Protein product: CSVAKRGRNTEAFF.

V usage is TRBV28 and J usage is TRBJ1-1; the D gene is possibly TRBD1 (6 bases). Germline V gene data show CDR1 as MDHEN and CDR2 as SYDVKM. The CDR3 sequence is 12 residues long. V lost 7 bases to trimming and J lost 6 bases, with 12 bases between them. The CDR3 protein is CASTSYRAEAFF. The CDR3 DNA follows: TGTGCCAGCACTTCTTACAGGGCTGAAGCTTTCTTT.

This clonotype was seen only a few times. Its ends do not fully match the called genes, so a read error is possible. V and J are TRBV12-5 and TRBJ2-1, with D unresolved. The germline V gene encodes CDR1 LGHNT and CDR2 FRNRAP. The CDR3 has 13 residues. CDR3 sequence: CVSGLKLNGEQFF. The CDR3, as DNA: TGTGTTAGTGGCCTTAAGCTAAATGGTGAGCAGTTCTTC.

V usage is TRBV6-1 and J usage is TRBJ1-2, with a weak D call TRBD1 (6 bases). V was pared by 4 bases and J by 3 bases, with 12 bases between. CDR1 and CDR2 from the germline V gene are MNHNS and SASEGT. The CDR3 runs 14 residues. In DNA form, the CDR3 reads TGTGCCAGCAGTGGGGACAAGAGTCACTATGGCTACACCTTC. Its protein is CASSGDKSHYGYTF.

This rearrangement joins TRBV5-1 to TRBJ1-1; TRBD1 aligns across 8 bases. This CDR3 spans 12 amino acids. Germline loops: CDR1 SGHRS, CDR2 YFSETQ. The ends lost 6 bases at V and 10 bases at J; junction bases unmatched: 8. The CDR3, as DNA: TGCGCCAGCAACGCTGGACAGGGTGTAGCTTTCTTT. Translating gives CASNAGQGVAFF. Together with reference TRBV5-1 and TRBJ1-1, the CDR3 gives the full variable domain: KAGVTQTPRYLIKTRGQQVTLSCSPISGHRSVSWYQQTPGQGLQFLFEYFSETQRNKGNFPGRFSGRQFSNSRSEMNVSTLELGDSALYLCASNAGQGVAFFGQGTRLTVV.